This T cell receptor beta chain was captured in a study of shared clonotypes between healthy human individuals. General study points: It was only blood that was sampled, and tissue repertoires likely differ.

The germline gives CDR1 SSHAT, CDR2 FNYEAQ (reference sequence). The CDR3 has 14 residues. The material for each subset, its genomic DNA, was split evenly across several immunoSEQ plates. The sequencing of unsorted PBMC DNA took place on ten immunoSEQ deep assay plates. Per the original data handling: Quality scores were absent from the junction-only immunoSEQ sequences, so filtering differed. The repertoire was sequenced with immunoSEQ multiplex PCR; TCRdb's copy has only in-frame clones and lacks some. D and trimming were read from the DNA, whereas the V and J calls and clone size are those reported in that table. This sample has 550,000 to 600,000 clones, with around 80% found just once. A remark on this clone: What it binds is not known. The junction does not match germline at one end; this may be a read error.

The J gene is TRBJ2-5, the V gene TRBV7-7; a possible D gene is TRBD2 (5 bases). The source material was PBMCs. The TCR originated in a woman aged 40 to 49 in good health. Some clones in this sample may be carry-over from other donors' samples. CDR3 residues: CASSLDLAQETQYF. The DNA for the CDR3 is TGTGCTAGCAGCTTAGATCTAGCACAAGAGACCCAGTACTTC.